The entry below gives a single T cell receptor beta chain sequence along with its context. PCR used 60 Vbeta primers and 13 Jbeta primers. Profiled with immunoSEQ multiplex PCR; TCRdb holds only in-frame clones, not every one. The sample lists 150,000 to 250,000 clones; around 81% were seen once. The data are from a study of cytomegalovirus exposure and HLA in healthy donors. This CDR3 has 16 residues. Germline V gene lookup returns CDR1 SGHRS and CDR2 YFSETQ. Trimming took 1 base from V and 2 from J, leaving 15 bases between them. The TCR sequence derives from a man aged 25-45 years in good health and CMV-seronegative. The V gene is TRBV5-1, the J gene TRBJ2-5; D is perhaps TRBD2 (7 bases). Material: PBMCs. CDR3 nucleotides: TGCGCCAGCAGCTTGTCCCTACAGGGAGGGCAAGAGACCCAGTACTTC. It encodes CASSLSLQGGQETQYF.